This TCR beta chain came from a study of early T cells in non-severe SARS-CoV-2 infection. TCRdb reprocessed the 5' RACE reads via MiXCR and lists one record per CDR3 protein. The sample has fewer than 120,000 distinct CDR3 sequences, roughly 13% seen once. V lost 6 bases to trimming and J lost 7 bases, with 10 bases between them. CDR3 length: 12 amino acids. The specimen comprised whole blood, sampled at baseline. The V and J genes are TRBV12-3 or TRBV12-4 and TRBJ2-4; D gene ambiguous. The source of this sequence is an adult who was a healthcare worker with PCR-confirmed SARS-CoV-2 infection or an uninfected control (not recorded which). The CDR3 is CASSLSRNIQYF. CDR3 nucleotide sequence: TGTGCCAGCAGCCTTAGTCGCAACATTCAGTACTTC.